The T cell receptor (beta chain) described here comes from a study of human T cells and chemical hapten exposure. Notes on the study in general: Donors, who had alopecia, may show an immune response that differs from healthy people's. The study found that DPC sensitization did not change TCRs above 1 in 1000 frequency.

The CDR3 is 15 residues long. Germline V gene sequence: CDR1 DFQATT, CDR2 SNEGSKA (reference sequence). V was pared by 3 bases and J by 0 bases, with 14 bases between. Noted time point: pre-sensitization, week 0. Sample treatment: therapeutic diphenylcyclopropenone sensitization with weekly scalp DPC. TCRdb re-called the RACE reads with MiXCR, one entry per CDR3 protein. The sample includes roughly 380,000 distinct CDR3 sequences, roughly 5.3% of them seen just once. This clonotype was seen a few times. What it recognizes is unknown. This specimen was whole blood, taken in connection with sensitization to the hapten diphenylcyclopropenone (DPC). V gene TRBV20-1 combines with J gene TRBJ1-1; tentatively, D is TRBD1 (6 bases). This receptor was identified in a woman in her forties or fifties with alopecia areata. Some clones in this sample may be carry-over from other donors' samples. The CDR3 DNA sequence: TGCAGTGCTAGGGTACAGGGAGGGATGAACACTGAAGCTTTCTTT. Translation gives CSARVQGGMNTEAFF.